A single sample gave rise to the 10 T cell receptor beta chains below, sequenced in a study of blood T cell repertoires in COVID-19. Assay used: immunoSEQ multiplex PCR; TCRdb lists only in-frame clones, some missing. This sample has nearly 250,000 clones; more than 70% occur once, and the top ten carry approximately 2.1%. The sequencing input was PBMCs or T cells enriched from blood (not recorded which). Receptors originate from a woman aged 45-60 years who had recovered from COVID-19.

The chain links TRBV7-2 to TRBJ2-1, with D tentatively TRBD2 (6 bases). CDR1 is SGHTA and CDR2 is FQGNSA in the germline V gene. This CDR3 is 13 amino acids long. V was clipped by 5 bases and J by 12 bases, with 17 bases between them. This chain's CDR3 is CASSHTTTRGQFF. CDR3 DNA sequence: TGTGCCAGCAGCCATACCACGACTAGGGGGCAGTTCTTC. Full variable domain (rest looked up from reference TRBV7-2 and TRBJ2-1): GAGVSQSPSNKVTEKGKDVELRCDPISGHTALYWYRQSLGQGLEFLIYFQGNSAPDKSGLPSDRFSAERTGGSVSTLTIQRTQQEDSAVYLCASSHTTTRGQFFGPGTRLTVL.

The CDR3 DNA sequence: TGTGCCAGCAGCCTAACTGGACAGACAGGGCAGCATTTT. It encodes CASSLTGQTGQHF. V and J are TRBV7-9 and TRBJ1-5, with TRBD1 matching 7 bases. This CDR3 is built from 13 residues. Losses at the gene ends were 5 bases for V and 13 bases for J; bases not matched to a gene: 11. Germline CDR1 SEHNR, CDR2 FQNEAQ (reference sequence). Looking up the rest from reference TRBV7-9 and TRBJ1-5 gives the full variable domain: DTGVSQNPRHKITKRGQNVTFRCDPISEHNRLYWYRQTLGQGPEFLTYFQNEAQLEKSRLLSDRFSAERPKGSFSTLEIQRTEQGDSAMYLCASSLTGQTGQHFGDGTRLSIL.

The chain couples TRBV20-1 to TRBJ1-1; 7 bases are shared with TRBD1. J lost 10 bases, V lost 4 bases, and 6 bases had no gene match. CDR1 and CDR2 from the germline V gene are DFQATT and SNEGSKA (reference sequence). The CDR3 is 11 residues long. CDR3 sequence: CSAKSGQRAFF. The CDR3 bases are TGCAGTGCTAAGTCGGGACAGCGAGCTTTCTTT.

This chain uses TRBV23-1 with TRBJ2-7, with D maybe TRBD1 (5 bases). TRBV23-1 is an open reading frame whose function is uncertain. V lost 0 bases and J lost 6, with 15 bases in between. The CDR3 runs to 15 residues. CDR3 in DNA: TGCGCCAGCAGTCAATCCAGCAGGGTAGGTGGCGAGCAGTACTTC. Protein: CASSQSSRVGGEQYF.

This chain uses TRBV5-6 with TRBJ1-4; the D is unclear. This CDR3 has 12 residues. V lost 0 bases to trimming and J lost 11 bases, with 8 bases between them. Germline values: CDR1 SGHDT, CDR2 YYEEEE. The CDR3 loop reads CASSLAGGKLFF. CDR3 DNA sequence: TGTGCCAGCAGCTTGGCCGGAGGGAAACTGTTTTTT. The variable domain in full, with the rest retrieved from reference TRBV5-6 and TRBJ1-4, is DAGVTQSPTHLIKTRGQQVTLRCSPKSGHDTVSWYQQALGQGPQFIFQYYEEEERQRGNFPDRFSGHQFPNYSSELNVNALLLGDSALYLCASSLAGGKLFFGSGTQLSVL.

The genes are TRBV7-9 and TRBJ1-5, with 11 bases lining up with TRBD1. The CDR3 loop spans 18 amino acids. Germline CDR1 SEHNR, CDR2 FQNEAQ (reference sequence). The V segment lost 5 bases and the J segment 0 bases; nucleotides outside the gene matches: 9. The CDR3 DNA is TGTGCCAGCAGCCCGGGGACAGGGGGATCTGATAGCAATCAGCCCCAGCATTTT. Translating it yields CASSPGTGGSDSNQPQHF.

This clone was observed a few times. For the CDR3, the DNA is TGCAGCGTTGATCCGACTAGCGGGGTAAATGAGCAGTTCTTC. This sequence encodes CSVDPTSGVNEQFF. The chain links TRBV29-1 to TRBJ2-1; TRBD2 agrees at 11 bases. The CDR3 has 14 residues. Per germline, CDR1 SQVTM and CDR2 ANQGSEA. The J segment lost 7 bases and the V segment lost 3 bases, leaving 5 bases of the junction unmatched.

The genes are TRBV5-1 and TRBJ2-4, with D maybe TRBD1 (6 bases). The CDR3 has 13 amino acids. In germline, CDR1 is SGHRS, CDR2 YFSETQ. V was shortened by 4 bases and J by 4 bases, with 9 bases between the two germline ends. The CDR3 nucleotides are TGCGCCAGCAGCCAGGACAGTAAAAACATTCAGTACTTC. This encodes CASSQDSKNIQYF. Full variable domain (rest looked up from reference TRBV5-1 and TRBJ2-4): KAGVTQTPRYLIKTRGQQVTLSCSPISGHRSVSWYQQTPGQGLQFLFEYFSETQRNKGNFPGRFSGRQFSNSRSEMNVSTLELGDSALYLCASSQDSKNIQYFGAGTRLSVL.

The rearrangement uses TRBV29-1 and TRBJ2-7, with TRBD2 matching 13 bases. This CDR3 spans 15 amino acids. CDR1 and CDR2 (germline): SQVTM, ANQGSEA. With 5 bases clipped from V and 3 bases from J, the junction kept 7 bases outside the gene matches. CDR3 residues: CSVRTSGGNSYEQYF. As DNA, the CDR3 is TGCAGCGTTCGGACTAGCGGGGGTAATAGCTACGAGCAGTACTTC.

The genes are TRBV4-1 and TRBJ1-1; TRBD1 matches at 7 bases. The V gene end was trimmed by 4 bases and the J gene end by 4 bases; junction bases not matched to a gene: 9. The CDR3 has 15 residues. CDR1 and CDR2 (germline): MGHRA, YSYEKL. The CDR3 DNA reads as TGCGCCAGCAGCCCTCCAGGGCAGGGGGTCACTGAAGCTTTCTTT. The encoded protein is CASSPPGQGVTEAFF.